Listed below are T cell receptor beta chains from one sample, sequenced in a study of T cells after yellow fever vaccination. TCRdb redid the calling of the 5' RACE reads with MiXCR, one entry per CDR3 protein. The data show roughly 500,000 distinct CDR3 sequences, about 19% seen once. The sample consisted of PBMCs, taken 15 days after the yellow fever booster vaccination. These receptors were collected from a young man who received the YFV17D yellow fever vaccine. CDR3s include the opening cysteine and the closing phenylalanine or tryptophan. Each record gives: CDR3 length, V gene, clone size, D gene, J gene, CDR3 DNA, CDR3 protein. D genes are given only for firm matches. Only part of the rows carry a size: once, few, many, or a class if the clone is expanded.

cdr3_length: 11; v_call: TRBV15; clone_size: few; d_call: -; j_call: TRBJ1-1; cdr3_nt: TGTGCCACCAGGACAGAGTCTGAAGCTTTCTTT; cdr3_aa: CATRTESEAFF
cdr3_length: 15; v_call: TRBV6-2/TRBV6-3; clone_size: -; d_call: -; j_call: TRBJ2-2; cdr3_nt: TGTGCCAGCAGTTACCCCCGAGCGAACACCGGGGAGCTGTTTTTT; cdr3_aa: CASSYPRANTGELFF
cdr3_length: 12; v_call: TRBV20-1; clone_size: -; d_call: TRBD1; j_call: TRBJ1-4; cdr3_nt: TGCAGTGCCCTCCGGGACAGGGAAAAACTGTTTTTT; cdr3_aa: CSALRDREKLFF
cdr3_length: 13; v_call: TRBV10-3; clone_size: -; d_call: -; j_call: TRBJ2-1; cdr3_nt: TGTGCCATCAGGGAGGGGGAATACAATGAGCAGTTCTTC; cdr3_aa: CAIREGEYNEQFF
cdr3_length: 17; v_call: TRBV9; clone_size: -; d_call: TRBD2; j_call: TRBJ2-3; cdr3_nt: TGTGCCAGCAGCCCCCAGGCTAGCGGGAGCTCCAGGGATACGCAGTATTTT; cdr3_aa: CASSPQASGSSRDTQYF
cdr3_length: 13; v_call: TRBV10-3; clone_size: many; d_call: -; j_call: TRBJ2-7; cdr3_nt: TGTGCCATCAGGACCTTCAGCTCCTACGAGCAGTACTTC; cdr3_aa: CAIRTFSSYEQYF
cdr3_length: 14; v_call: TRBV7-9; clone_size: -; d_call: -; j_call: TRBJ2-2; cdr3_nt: TGTGCCAGCAGCCATTCGGGGGACACCGGGGAGCTGTTTTTT; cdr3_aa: CASSHSGDTGELFF
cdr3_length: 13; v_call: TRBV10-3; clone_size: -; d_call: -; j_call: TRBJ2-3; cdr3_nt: TGTGCCATCAGCCCACGGTCTACAGATACGCAGTATTTT; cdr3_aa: CAISPRSTDTQYF
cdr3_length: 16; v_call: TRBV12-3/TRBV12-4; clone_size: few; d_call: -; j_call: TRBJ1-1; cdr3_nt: TGTGCCAGCAGTTCCACACAAAACGGACTGGGGGGTGAAGCTTTCTTT; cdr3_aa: CASSSTQNGLGGEAFF
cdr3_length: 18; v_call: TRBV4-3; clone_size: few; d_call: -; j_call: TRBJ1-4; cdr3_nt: TGCGCCAGCAGCCAACGGCTCTGGGAGAATAGGGAAGGTGAAAAACTGTTTTTT; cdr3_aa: CASSQRLWENREGEKLFF
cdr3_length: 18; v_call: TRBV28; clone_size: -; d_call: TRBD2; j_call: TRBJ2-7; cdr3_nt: TGTGCCAGCAGTGATCTGCGCGGGAGTACTTTAAGTAGAGGCGAGCAGTACTTC; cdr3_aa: CASSDLRGSTLSRGEQYF
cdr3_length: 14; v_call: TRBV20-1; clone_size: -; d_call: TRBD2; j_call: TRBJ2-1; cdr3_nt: TGCAGTGCTAGCCCAGCGGGAGGAGGGGGTGAGCAGTTCTTC; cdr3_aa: CSASPAGGGGEQFF
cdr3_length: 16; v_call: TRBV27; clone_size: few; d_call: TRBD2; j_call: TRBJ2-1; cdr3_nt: TGTGCCAGCAGGCGGGCCGGGACTAGCGGGAATAATGAGCAGTTCTTC; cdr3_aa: CASRRAGTSGNNEQFF
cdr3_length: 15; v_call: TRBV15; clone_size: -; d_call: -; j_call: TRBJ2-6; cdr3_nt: TGTGCCACCAGCACCCCCTCATCCGGGGCCAACGTCCTGACTTTC; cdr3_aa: CATSTPSSGANVLTF
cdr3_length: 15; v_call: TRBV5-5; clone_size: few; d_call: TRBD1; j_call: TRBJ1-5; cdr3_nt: TGTGCCAGCAGCTTCGAAGACAGGGTTCGCCAGCCCCAGCATTTT; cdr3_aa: CASSFEDRVRQPQHF
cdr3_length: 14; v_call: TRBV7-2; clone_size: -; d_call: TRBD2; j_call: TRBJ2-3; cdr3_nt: TGTGCCAGCAGTGTGACTAGCGGGAGAGATACGCAGTATTTT; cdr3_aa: CASSVTSGRDTQYF
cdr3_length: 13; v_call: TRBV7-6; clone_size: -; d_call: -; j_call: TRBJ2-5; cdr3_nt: TGTGCCAGCACTACGGGAAAGCAAGAGACCCAGTACTTC; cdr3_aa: CASTTGKQETQYF
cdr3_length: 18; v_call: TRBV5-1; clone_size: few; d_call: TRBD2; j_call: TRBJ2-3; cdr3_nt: TGCGCCAGCAGCGGGGCTCAACTAGCGCCGCTTAGCACAGATACGCAGTATTTT; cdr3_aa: CASSGAQLAPLSTDTQYF
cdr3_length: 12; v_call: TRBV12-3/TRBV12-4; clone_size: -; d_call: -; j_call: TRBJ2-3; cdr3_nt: TGTGCCAGCAGTTTCTCCCCCGGTACGCAGTATTTT; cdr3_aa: CASSFSPGTQYF
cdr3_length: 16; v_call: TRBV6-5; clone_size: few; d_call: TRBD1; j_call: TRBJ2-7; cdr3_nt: TGTGCCAGCAGTTACGATAGGACAGGGTCCCTGTACGAGCAGTACTTC; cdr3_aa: CASSYDRTGSLYEQYF
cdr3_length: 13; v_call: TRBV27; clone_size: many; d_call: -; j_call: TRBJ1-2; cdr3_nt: TGTGCCAGCAGCTGGCAGAGAAACTATGGCTACACCTTC; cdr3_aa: CASSWQRNYGYTF
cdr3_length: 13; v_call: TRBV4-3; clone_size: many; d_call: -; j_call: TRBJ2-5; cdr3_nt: TGCGCCAGCAGCCAGGACGGAGGGAAGACCCAGTACTTC; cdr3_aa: CASSQDGGKTQYF
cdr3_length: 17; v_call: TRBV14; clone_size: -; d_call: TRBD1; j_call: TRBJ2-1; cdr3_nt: TGTGCCAGCAGCCGTCTGGCTACAGGGGGCGGCTACAATGAGCAGTTCTTC; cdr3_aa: CASSRLATGGGYNEQFF
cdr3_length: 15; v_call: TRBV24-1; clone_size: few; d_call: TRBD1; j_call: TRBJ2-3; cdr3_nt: TGTGCCACCAGTGATTTACAGGGGCATGGAGATACGCAGTATTTT; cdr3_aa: CATSDLQGHGDTQYF
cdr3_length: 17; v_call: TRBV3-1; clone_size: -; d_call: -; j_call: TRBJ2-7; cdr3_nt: TGTGCCAGCAGCCCAAGATCCGGGGCATCTGGGGGGTACGAGCAGTACTTC; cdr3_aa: CASSPRSGASGGYEQYF
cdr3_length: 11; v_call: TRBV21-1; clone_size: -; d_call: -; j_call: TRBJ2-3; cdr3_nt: TGTGCCAGCAGCCACATGGTTACGCAGTATTTT; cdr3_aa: CASSHMVTQYF
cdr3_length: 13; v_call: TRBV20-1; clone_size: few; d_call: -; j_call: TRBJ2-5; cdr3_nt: TGCAGTGCTGGGACCAGCCGGTTCGAGACCCAGTACTTC; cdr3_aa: CSAGTSRFETQYF
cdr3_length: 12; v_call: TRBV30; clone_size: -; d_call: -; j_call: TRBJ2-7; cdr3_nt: TGTGCCTGGAGCGGAGGGGCCTACGAGCAGTACTTC; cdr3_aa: CAWSGGAYEQYF
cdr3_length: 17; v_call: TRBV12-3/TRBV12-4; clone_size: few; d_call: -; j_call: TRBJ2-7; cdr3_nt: TGTGCCAGCAGTTCTCCAAGGCGGGACTCGCACCCCTACGAGCAGTACTTC; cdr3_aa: CASSSPRRDSHPYEQYF
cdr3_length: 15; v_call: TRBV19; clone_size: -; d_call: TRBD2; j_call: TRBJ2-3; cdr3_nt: TGTGCCAGCAAGACTAGCGGGATTTCCGTAGATACGCAGTATTTT; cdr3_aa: CASKTSGISVDTQYF